Each of the 9 T cell receptor beta chains below was sequenced from the same sample in a study of blood T cell repertoires in COVID-19. Clones were read by immunoSEQ multiplex PCR, and TCRdb kept only the in-frame ones, dropping some. There are some 100,000 clones in the sample; approximately 81% occur only once, and about 4.1% lies in the top ten. Material for sequencing was peripheral blood. These receptors originate from a man in his sixties with acute or convalescent COVID-19.

The chain couples TRBV6-2 or TRBV6-3 to TRBJ2-5, with D possibly TRBD1 on 7 matching bases. V lost 0 bases and J lost 2, with 19 bases in between. The CDR3 spans 18 residues. Germline lookup yields CDR1 MNHEY and CDR2 SVGEGT. The CDR3 reads CASSYSLGGGSWQETQYF. As DNA, the CDR3 is TGTGCCAGCAGTTACTCGTTAGGAGGGGGCTCTTGGCAAGAGACCCAGTACTTC.

This chain links TRBV28 with TRBJ1-1; 7 bases line up with TRBD1. Germline V gene data show CDR1 as MDHEN and CDR2 as SYDVKM. This CDR3 has 12 amino acids. Trimming took 5 bases from V and 11 from J; bases not matched to a gene: 8. The CDR3 spells CASSPVGGLAFF. For the CDR3, the DNA is TGTGCCAGCAGTCCTGTAGGGGGCCTGGCTTTCTTT. Using reference TRBV28 and TRBJ1-1 for the parts outside the CDR3, the full variable domain is DVKVTQSSRYLVKRTGEKVFLECVQDMDHENMFWYRQDPGLGLRLIYFSYDVKMKEKGDIPEGYSVSREKKERFSLILESASTNQTSMYLCASSPVGGLAFFGQGTRLTVV.

V usage is TRBV2 and J usage is TRBJ2-4, with TRBD2 as a possible D gene (7 bases). Germline lookup yields CDR1 SNHLY and CDR2 FYNNEI. V was clipped by 2 bases and J by 3 bases, with 17 bases between them. This CDR3 has 17 amino acids. As DNA, the CDR3 is TGTGCCAGCAGTGAACATATGGGGAGGGGGTACAAAAACATTCAGTACTTC. This codes for CASSEHMGRGYKNIQYF. The variable domain in full, with the rest retrieved from reference TRBV2 and TRBJ2-4, is EPEVTQTPSHQVTQMGQEVILRCVPISNHLYFYWYRQILGQKVEFLVSFYNNEISEKSEIFDDQFSVERPDGSNFTLKIRSTKLEDSAMYFCASSEHMGRGYKNIQYFGAGTRLSVL.

The rearrangement joins TRBV5-4 to TRBJ2-7, with TRBD2 as a possible D gene (6 bases). Trimming stripped 4 bases from V and 3 bases from J, with 14 bases between. Per the germline V gene, CDR1 is SGHNT and CDR2 is YYREEE (reference sequence). The CDR3 has 14 amino acids. This CDR3 reads CASSGGLTIYEQYF. CDR3 DNA: TGTGCCAGCAGCGGGGGACTTACAATCTACGAGCAGTACTTC. The full variable domain, its missing parts supplied by reference TRBV5-4 and TRBJ2-7, is ETGVTQSPTHLIKTRGQQVTLRCSSQSGHNTVSWYQQALGQGPQFIFQYYREEENGRGNFPPRFSGLQFPNYSSELNVNALELDDSALYLCASSGGLTIYEQYFGPGTRLTVT.

The table lists this clone with a few counts. V usage is TRBV10-2 and J usage is TRBJ2-3, with 10 bases aligning to TRBD2. The CDR3 is 15 amino acids. Germline V CDR1 and CDR2: WSHSY, SAAADI. V shed 7 bases and J 2 bases; nucleotides not matched to a gene: 6. As DNA, the CDR3 is TGCGCCAGCACCCCTAGCGGGGGCAACACAGATACGCAGTATTTT. Translating gives CASTPSGGNTDTQYF.

The chain couples TRBV6-2 or TRBV6-3 to TRBJ2-5, with 12 bases that match TRBD2. The CDR3 extends over 15 amino acids. Germline CDR1 reads MNHEY; CDR2 reads SVGEGT. The trim removed 3 bases at V and 3 bases at J, leaving 2 bases unmatched. CDR3 in DNA: TGTGCCAGCAGTTATCTAGCGGGGGGGAAAGAGACCCAGTACTTC. Translating it yields CASSYLAGGKETQYF.

The chain couples TRBV2 to TRBJ1-5, with 9 nucleotides matching TRBD1. The V gene end was trimmed by 7 bases and the J gene end by 6 bases; junction bases not matched to a gene: 7. Per the germline V gene, CDR1 is SNHLY and CDR2 is FYNNEI. This CDR3 is 14 amino acids long. This CDR3 reads CASKVQGAGQPQHF. CDR3 in DNA: TGTGCCAGCAAGGTACAGGGGGCCGGTCAGCCCCAGCATTTT.

The chain has TRBV10-3 and TRBJ1-5, with 9 bases aligning to TRBD1. CDR1 ENHRY and CDR2 SYGVKD come from the germline V gene. CDR3 size: 15 residues. The ends lost 2 bases at V and 5 bases at J; junction bases unmatched: 4. In DNA, the CDR3 is TGTGCCATCAGTGAGACACAGGGGGCCCATCAGCCCCAGCATTTT. Translating it yields CAISETQGAHQPQHF.

V and J are TRBV11-2 and TRBJ2-3; the D gene is possibly TRBD2 (6 bases). This CDR3 has 13 amino acids. The V gene lost 5 bases and the J gene lost 6 bases, with 12 bases spanning the gap. The germline gives CDR1 SGHAT, CDR2 FQNNGV. The CDR3 sequence: CASSPRLVDTQYF. CDR3 in DNA: TGTGCCAGCAGCCCCCGACTAGTGGATACGCAGTATTTT.